This TCR beta chain was recorded in a study of shared clonotypes between healthy human individuals. This clone showed up just a few times. The antigen is undetermined. Some clones are missing from TCRdb's copy, which holds only in-frame ones; the method was immunoSEQ multiplex PCR. The table lists a few hundred thousand clones, roughly four fifths of them singletons. Trimming pared 3 bases from V and 2 bases from J, leaving 7 bases between. The CDR3 has 13 amino acids. Germline V CDR1 and CDR2: MGHDK, SYGVNS. General observations from the study: The sole specimen, blood, was sampled, and tissue repertoires likely differ.

Adult Caucasians living in Nashville, Tennessee made up all of the donors. The rearrangement links TRBV25-1 to TRBJ1-2; D unresolved. Sequenced sample: PBMCs. The receptor's source is a woman aged 35 to 49 in good health. Some clones in this sample may be carry-over from other donors' samples. The CDR3 sequence: CASSDRGNYGYTF. As DNA, the CDR3 is TGTGCCAGCAGTGATCGGGGAAACTATGGCTACACCTTC.